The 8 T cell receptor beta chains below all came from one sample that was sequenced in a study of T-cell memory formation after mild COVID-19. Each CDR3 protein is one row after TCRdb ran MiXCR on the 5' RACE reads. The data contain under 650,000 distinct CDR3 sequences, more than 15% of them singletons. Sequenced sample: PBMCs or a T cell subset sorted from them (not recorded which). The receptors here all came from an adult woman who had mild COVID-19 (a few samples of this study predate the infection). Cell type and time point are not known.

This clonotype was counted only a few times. The CDR3 bases are TGTGCCAGCAGCCGGTGGAGTGATGAAGCTTTCTTT. It is translated as CASSRWSDEAFF. This chain links TRBV11-2 with TRBJ1-1; D ambiguous. CDR1 SGHAT and CDR2 FQNNGV come from the germline V gene. CDR3 length equals 12 residues. Between the trimmed V and J ends, which lost 5 bases and 7 bases, there was a span of 11 bases.

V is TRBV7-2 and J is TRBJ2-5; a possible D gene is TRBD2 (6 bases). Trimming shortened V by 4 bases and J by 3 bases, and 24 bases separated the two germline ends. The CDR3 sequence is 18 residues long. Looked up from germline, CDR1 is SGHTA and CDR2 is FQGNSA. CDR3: CASSSEPTPWRAEETQYF. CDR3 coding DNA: TGTGCCAGCAGCTCCGAGCCTACCCCGTGGAGGGCGGAAGAGACCCAGTACTTC.

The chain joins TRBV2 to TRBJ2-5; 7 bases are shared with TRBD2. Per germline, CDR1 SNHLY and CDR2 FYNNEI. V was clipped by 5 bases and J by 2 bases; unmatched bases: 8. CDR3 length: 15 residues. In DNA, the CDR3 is TGTGCCAGCAGTACTCCCCTAGCGGAGCAAGAGACCCAGTACTTC. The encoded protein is CASSTPLAEQETQYF.

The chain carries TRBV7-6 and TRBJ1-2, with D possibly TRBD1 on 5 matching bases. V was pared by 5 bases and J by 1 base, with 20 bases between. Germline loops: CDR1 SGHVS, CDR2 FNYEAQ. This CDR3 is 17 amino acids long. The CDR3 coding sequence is TGTGCCAGCAGCCCGACAGAGCTAACGACTTTTAACTATGGCTACACCTTC. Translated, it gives CASSPTELTTFNYGYTF.

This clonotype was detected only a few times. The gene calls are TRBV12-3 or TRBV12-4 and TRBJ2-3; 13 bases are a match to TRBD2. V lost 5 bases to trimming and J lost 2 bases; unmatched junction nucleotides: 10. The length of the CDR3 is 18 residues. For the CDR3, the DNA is TGTGCCAGCAGTGGTCGACTAGCGGGGGGCCGGAACACAGATACGCAGTATTTT. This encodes CASSGRLAGGRNTDTQYF.

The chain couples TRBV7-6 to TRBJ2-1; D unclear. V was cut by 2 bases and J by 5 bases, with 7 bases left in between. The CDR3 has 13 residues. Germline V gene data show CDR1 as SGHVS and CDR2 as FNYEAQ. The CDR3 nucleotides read TGTGCCAGCAGCTTAATAGAGAACAATGAGCAGTTCTTC. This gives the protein CASSLIENNEQFF.

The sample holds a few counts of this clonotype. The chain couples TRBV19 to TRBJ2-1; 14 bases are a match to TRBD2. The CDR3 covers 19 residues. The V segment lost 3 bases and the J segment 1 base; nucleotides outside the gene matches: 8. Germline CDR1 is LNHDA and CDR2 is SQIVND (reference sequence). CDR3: CASSIGSGLAGGSYNEQFF. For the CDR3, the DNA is TGTGCCAGTAGTATCGGGTCCGGACTAGCGGGAGGTTCCTACAATGAGCAGTTCTTC. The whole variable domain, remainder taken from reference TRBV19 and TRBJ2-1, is DGGITQSPKYLFRKEGQNVTLSCEQNLNHDAMYWYRQDPGQGLRLIYYSQIVNDFQKGDIAEGYSVSREKKESFPLTVTSAQKNPTAFYLCASSIGSGLAGGSYNEQFFGPGTRLTVL.

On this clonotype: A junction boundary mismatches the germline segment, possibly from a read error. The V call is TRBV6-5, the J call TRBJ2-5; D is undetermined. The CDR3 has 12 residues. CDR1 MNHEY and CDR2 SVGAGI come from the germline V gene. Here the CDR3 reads CARSSWGETQYF. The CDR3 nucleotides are TGTGCCAGAAGTTCTTGGGGAGAGACCCAGTACTTC.